This T cell receptor (beta chain) was found in a study of T cell changes during pregnancy in multiple sclerosis. Data came from immunoSEQ multiplex PCR; TCRdb stores just in-frame clones and leaves some out. Here the sample spans roughly 89,000 clones, approximately 92% being singletons. This CDR3 comprises 14 residues. The V segment lost 6 bases and the J segment 5 bases; nucleotides outside the gene matches: 7. Germline V lookup: CDR1 MNHEY, CDR2 SVGAGI. Sequencing used peripheral blood, obtained in the first trimester of pregnancy. This chain connects TRBV6-5 to TRBJ1-1; the match to TRBD1 covers 9 bases. This sequence was found in a female donor with multiple sclerosis, enrolled in a pregnancy study. For the CDR3, the DNA is TGTGCCAGCAGGGACAGGGGCGGTGGGACTGAAGCTTTCTTT. Amino acid sequence: CASRDRGGGTEAFF.